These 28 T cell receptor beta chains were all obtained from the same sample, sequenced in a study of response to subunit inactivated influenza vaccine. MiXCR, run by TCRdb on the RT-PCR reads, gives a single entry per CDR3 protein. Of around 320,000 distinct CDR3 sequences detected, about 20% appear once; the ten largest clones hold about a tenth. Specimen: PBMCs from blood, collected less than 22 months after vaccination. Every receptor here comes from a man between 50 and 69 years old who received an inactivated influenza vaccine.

In DNA form, the CDR3 reads TGTGCCAGCAGCCTCGGACAGGGTACTTCACCCCTCCACTTT. This sequence encodes CASSLGQGTSPLHF. The chain carries TRBV3-1 and TRBJ1-6; 8 bases line up with TRBD1. Unmatched junction bases numbered 5, after V lost 4 bases and J lost 9 bases. Germline V gene lookup returns CDR1 LGHDT and CDR2 YNNKEL (reference sequence). The CDR3 has 14 residues.

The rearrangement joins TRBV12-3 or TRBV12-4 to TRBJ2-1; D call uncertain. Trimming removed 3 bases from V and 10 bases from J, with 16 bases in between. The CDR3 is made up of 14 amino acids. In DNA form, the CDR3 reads TGTGCCAGCAGTTTTTATAGTTCTGTAGAAGAGCAGTTCTTC. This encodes CASSFYSSVEEQFF.

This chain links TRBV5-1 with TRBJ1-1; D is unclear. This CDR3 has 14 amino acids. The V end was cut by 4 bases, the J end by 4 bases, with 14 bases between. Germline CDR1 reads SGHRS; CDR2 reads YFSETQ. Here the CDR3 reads CASSRGEIVTEAFF. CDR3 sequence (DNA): TGCGCCAGCAGCCGCGGGGAGATCGTCACTGAAGCTTTCTTT.

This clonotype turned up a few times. CDR3 protein: CSASGKSKNIQYF. In nucleotides, the CDR3 is TGCAGTGCTAGCGGGAAATCCAAAAACATTCAGTACTTC. The V and J genes are TRBV20-1 and TRBJ2-4; D possibly corresponds to TRBD2 (5 bases). The CDR3 length is 13 residues. Germline CDR1 is DFQATT and CDR2 is SNEGSKA (reference sequence). The ends were cut back, 3 bases at V and 2 bases at J, with 8 bases in the middle.

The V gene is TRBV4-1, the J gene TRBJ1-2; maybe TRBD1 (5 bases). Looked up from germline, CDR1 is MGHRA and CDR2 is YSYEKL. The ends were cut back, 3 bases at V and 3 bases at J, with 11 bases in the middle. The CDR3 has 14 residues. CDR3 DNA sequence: TGCGCCAGCAGCCAGTCTCGGGGCGACTATGGCTACACCTTC. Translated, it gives CASSQSRGDYGYTF.

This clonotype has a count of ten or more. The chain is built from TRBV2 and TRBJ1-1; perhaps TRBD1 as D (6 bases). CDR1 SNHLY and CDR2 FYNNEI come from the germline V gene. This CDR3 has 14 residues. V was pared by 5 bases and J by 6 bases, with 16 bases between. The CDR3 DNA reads TGTGCCAGCAGTCACTCGACAGGCCAGGCTGAAGCTTTCTTT. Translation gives CASSHSTGQAEAFF.

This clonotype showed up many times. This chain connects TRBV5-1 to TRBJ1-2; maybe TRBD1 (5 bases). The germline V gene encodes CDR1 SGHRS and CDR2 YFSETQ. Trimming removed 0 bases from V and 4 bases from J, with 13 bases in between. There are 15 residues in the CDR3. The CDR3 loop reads CASSLAYRRGYGYTF. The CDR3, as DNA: TGCGCCAGCAGCTTGGCCTACAGGAGGGGCTATGGCTACACCTTC.

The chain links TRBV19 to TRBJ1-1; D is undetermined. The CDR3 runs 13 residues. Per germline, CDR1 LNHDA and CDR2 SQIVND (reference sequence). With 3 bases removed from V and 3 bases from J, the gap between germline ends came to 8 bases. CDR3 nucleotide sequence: TGTGCCAGTAGTATGGGGTGGGACACTGAAGCTTTCTTT. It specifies CASSMGWDTEAFF. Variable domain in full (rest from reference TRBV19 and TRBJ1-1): DGGITQSPKYLFRKEGQNVTLSCEQNLNHDAMYWYRQDPGQGLRLIYYSQIVNDFQKGDIAEGYSVSREKKESFPLTVTSAQKNPTAFYLCASSMGWDTEAFFGQGTRLTVV.

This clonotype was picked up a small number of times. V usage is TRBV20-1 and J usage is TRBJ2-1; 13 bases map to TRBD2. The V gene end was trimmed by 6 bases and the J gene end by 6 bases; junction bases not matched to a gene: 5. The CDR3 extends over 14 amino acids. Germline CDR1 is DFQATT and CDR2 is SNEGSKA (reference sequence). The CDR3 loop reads CSARTSGRVNEQFF. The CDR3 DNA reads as TGCAGTGCGAGGACTAGCGGGAGAGTCAATGAGCAGTTCTTC.

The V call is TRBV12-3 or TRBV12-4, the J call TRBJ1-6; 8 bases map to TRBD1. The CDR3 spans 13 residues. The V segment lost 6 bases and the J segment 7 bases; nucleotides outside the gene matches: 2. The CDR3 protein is CASRTGDNSPLHF. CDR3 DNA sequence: TGTGCCAGCAGGACAGGGGACAATTCACCCCTCCACTTT.

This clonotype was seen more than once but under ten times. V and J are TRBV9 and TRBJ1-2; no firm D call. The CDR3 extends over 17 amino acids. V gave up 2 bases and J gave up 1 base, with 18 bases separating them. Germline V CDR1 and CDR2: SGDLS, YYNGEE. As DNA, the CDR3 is TGTGCCAGCAGCGTCGACCCCCAGGACCCGATTAACTATGGCTACACCTTC. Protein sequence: CASSVDPQDPINYGYTF.

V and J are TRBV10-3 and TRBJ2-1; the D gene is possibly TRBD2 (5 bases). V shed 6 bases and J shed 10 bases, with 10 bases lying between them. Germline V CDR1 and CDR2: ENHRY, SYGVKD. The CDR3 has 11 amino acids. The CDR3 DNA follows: TGTGCCATCAGGCGGGCGGAGGAGCAGTTCTTC. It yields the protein CAIRRAEEQFF.

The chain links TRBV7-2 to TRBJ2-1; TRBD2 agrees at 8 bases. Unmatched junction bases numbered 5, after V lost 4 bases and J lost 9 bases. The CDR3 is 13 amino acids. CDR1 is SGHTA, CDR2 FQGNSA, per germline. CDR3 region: CASSSRTSPEQFF. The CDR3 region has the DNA TGTGCCAGCAGCTCCCGGACTAGCCCTGAGCAGTTCTTC. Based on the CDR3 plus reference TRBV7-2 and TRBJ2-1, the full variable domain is GAGVSQSPSNKVTEKGKDVELRCDPISGHTALYWYRQSLGQGLEFLIYFQGNSAPDKSGLPSDRFSAERTGGSVSTLTIQRTQQEDSAVYLCASSSRTSPEQFFGPGTRLTVL.

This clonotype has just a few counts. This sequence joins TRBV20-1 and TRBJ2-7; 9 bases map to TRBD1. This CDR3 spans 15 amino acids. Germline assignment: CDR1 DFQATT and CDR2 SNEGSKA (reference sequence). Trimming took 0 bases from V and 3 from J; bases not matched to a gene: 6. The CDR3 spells CSARDYTGGSYEQYF. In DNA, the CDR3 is TGCAGTGCTAGAGATTACACAGGGGGCAGCTACGAGCAGTACTTC.

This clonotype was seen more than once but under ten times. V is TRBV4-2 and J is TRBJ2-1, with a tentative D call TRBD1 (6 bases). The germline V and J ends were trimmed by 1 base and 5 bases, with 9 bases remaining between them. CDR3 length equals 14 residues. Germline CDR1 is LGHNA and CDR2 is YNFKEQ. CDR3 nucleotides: TGTGCCAGCAGCCAAGTCCAGGGGAACAATGAGCAGTTCTTC. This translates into CASSQVQGNNEQFF.

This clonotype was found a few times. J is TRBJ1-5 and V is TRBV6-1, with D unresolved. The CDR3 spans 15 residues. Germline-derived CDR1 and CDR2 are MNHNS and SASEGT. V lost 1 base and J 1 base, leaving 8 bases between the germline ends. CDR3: CASSEGQVSNQPQHF. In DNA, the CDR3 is TGTGCCAGCAGTGAAGGGCAGGTCAGCAATCAGCCCCAGCATTTT.

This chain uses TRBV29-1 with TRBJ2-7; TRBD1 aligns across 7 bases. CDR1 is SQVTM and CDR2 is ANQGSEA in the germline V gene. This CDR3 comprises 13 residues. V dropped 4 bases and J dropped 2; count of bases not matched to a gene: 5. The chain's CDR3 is CSVVGTEPYEQYF. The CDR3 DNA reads TGCAGCGTTGTCGGGACAGAGCCCTACGAGCAGTACTTC.

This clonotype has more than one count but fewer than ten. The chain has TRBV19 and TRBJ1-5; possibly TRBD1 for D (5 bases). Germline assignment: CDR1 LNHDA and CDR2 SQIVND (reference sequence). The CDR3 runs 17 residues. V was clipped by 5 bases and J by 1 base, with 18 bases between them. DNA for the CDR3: TGTGCCAGTAGTGCCGCGAGGGGAAGCTTCAGCAATCAGCCCCAGCATTTT. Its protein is CASSAARGSFSNQPQHF.

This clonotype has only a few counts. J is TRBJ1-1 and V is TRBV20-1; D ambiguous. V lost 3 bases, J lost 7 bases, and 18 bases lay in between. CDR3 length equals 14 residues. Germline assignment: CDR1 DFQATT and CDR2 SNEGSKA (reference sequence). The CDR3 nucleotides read TGCAGTGCTAGGGACCCCGAGGGTGAGTTTGAAGCTTTCTTT. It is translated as CSARDPEGEFEAFF.

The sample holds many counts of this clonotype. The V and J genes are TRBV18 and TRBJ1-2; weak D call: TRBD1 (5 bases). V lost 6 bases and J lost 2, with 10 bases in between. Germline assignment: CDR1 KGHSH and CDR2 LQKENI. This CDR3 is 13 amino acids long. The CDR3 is CASSPGGNYGYTF. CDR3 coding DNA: TGTGCCAGCTCCCCTGGGGGAAACTATGGCTACACCTTC. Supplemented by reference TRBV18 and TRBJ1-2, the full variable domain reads NAGVMQNPRHLVRRRGQEARLRCSPMKGHSHVYWYRQLPEEGLKFMVYLQKENIIDESGMPKERFSAEFPKEGPSILRIQQVVRGDSAAYFCASSPGGNYGYTFGSGTRLTVV.

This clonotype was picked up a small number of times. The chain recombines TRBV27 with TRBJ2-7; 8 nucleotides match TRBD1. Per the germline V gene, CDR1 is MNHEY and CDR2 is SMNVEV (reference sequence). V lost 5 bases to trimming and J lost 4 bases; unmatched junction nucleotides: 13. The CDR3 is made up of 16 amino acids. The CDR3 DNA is TGTGCCAGCAGTGGAATTTCAGGGGGCAAGAATTACGAGCAGTACTTC. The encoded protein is CASSGISGGKNYEQYF.

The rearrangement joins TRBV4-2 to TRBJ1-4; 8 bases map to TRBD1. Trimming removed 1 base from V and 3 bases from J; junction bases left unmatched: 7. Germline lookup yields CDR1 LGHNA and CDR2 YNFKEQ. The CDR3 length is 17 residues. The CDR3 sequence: CASSQVRGTGANEKLFF. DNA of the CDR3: TGTGCCAGCAGCCAAGTCCGAGGGACAGGAGCTAATGAAAAACTGTTTTTT.

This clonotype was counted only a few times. Written as DNA, the CDR3 is TGTGCCAGCAGCTTGCCGGGGCTGTCGACCCAGTACTTC. Protein: CASSLPGLSTQYF. The gene calls are TRBV5-6 and TRBJ2-5; tentatively, D is TRBD1 or TRBD2 (5 bases each). Germline V gene data show CDR1 as SGHDT and CDR2 as YYEEEE. V lost 1 base to trimming and J lost 7 bases, with 11 bases between them. The CDR3 covers 13 residues. The variable domain in full, completed from reference TRBV5-6 and TRBJ2-5, reads DAGVTQSPTHLIKTRGQQVTLRCSPKSGHDTVSWYQQALGQGPQFIFQYYEEEERQRGNFPDRFSGHQFPNYSSELNVNALLLGDSALYLCASSLPGLSTQYFGPGTRLLVL.

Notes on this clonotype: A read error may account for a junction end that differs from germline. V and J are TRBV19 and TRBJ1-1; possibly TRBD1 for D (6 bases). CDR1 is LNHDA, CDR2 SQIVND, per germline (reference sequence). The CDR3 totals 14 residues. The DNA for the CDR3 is TGTGCCAGCCGGACCGGGACACCGAACACTGAAGCTTTATTT. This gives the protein CASRTGTPNTEALF.

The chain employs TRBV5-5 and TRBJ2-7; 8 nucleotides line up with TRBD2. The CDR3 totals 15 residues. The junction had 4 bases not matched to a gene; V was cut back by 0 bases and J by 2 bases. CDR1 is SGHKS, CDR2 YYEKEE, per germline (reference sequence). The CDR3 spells CASSLATSGPYEQYF. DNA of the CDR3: TGTGCCAGCAGCTTGGCCACTAGCGGCCCCTACGAGCAGTACTTC.

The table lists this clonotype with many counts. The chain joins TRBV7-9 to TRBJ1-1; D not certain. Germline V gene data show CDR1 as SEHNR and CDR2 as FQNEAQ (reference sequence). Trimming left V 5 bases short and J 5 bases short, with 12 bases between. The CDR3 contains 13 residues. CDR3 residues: CASSPGGGTEAFF. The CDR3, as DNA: TGTGCCAGCAGCCCAGGAGGAGGTACTGAAGCTTTCTTT.

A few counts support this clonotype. In DNA, the CDR3 is TGTGCCAGCAAGGAGGGAACCAGGGGGCGCACCGGGGAGCTGTTTTTT. Its translation: CASKEGTRGRTGELFF. The chain carries TRBV7-2 and TRBJ2-2; TRBD1 aligns across 8 bases. There are 16 residues in the CDR3. CDR1 is SGHTA, CDR2 FQGNSA, per germline. J gave up 4 bases and V 7 bases, and 11 bases lay outside the gene matches.

The CDR3 DNA reads as TGTGCCAGCAGCGTGACTAGTTTAGATACGCAGTATTTT. Its translation is CASSVTSLDTQYF. V usage is TRBV7-2 and J usage is TRBJ2-3; D is possibly TRBD2 (6 bases). Germline V gene lookup returns CDR1 SGHTA and CDR2 FQGNSA. The CDR3 runs to 13 residues. V was trimmed by 5 bases and J by 5 bases, leaving 11 bases between them.